Detailed here is one T cell receptor beta chain. Its antigen remains unknown. This entry comes from a study of brain T cells in children with intractable seizures. Study conclusions and caveats: Clones missing pre-surgery may reflect undersampling of that blood sample.

CDR3 length equals 14 residues. Germline CDR1 is MGHRA and CDR2 is YSYEKL. Trimming stripped 3 bases from V and 5 bases from J, with 13 bases between. Sequencing was performed with immunoSEQ multiplex PCR; in TCRdb, only in-frame clones are kept and a portion is missing. The sample contains about 41,000 clones, 90% of which appear only once. The clonotype comes from a girl aged 2 to 10 with tuberous sclerosis and intractable seizures. This sample comprised peripheral blood, obtained at surgery. The gene calls are TRBV4-1 and TRBJ1-1; D might be TRBD1 (5 bases). For the CDR3, the DNA is TGCGCCAGCAGCCATCAGGGAGTAGGAACTGAAGCTTTCTTT. Its translation is CASSHQGVGTEAFF.